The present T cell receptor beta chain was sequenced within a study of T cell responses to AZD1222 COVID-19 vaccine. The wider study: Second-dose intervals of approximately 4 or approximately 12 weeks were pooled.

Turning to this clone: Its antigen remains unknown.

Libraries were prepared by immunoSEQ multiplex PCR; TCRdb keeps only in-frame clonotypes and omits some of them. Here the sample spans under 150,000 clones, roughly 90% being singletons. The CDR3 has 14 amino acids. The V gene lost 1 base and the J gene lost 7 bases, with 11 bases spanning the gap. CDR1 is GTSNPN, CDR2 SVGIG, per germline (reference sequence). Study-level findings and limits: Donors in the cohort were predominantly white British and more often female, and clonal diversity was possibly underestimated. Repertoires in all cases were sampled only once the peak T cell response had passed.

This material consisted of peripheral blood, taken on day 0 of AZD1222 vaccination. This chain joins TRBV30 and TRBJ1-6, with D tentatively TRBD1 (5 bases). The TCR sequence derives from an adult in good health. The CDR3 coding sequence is TGTGCCTGGAGTGGTGGGACGGAAAATTCACCCCTCCACTTT. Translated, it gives CAWSGGTENSPLHF.